The 20 T cell receptor beta chains given below trace back to one sample, sequenced in a study of beta chain features in type 1 diabetes. The isolated RNA, all of it, was reverse transcribed, so expressed TCRB transcripts were what got sequenced. TCRdb keeps only in-frame clones here, not all; method: immunoSEQ multiplex PCR. The table has some 230,000 clones, over 8.5% seen once. The sample taken for sequencing was naive CD4+ T cells from blood. These receptors originate from a woman aged 18-29 years in good health.

The chain combines TRBV18 with TRBJ1-1; 7 bases are a match to TRBD1. Germline values: CDR1 KGHSH, CDR2 LQKENI. The CDR3 contains 16 residues. V was clipped by 2 bases and J by 2 bases; unmatched bases: 8. The DNA for the CDR3 is TGTGCCAGCTCACCAACTCAAAGGGGGCCTAACACTGAAGCTTTCTTT. Protein: CASSPTQRGPNTEAFF.

This clone was counted ten times or more. This chain joins TRBV7-2 and TRBJ2-3; D is undetermined. Germline loops: CDR1 SGHTA, CDR2 FQGNSA. With 4 bases removed from V and 10 bases from J, the gap between germline ends came to 18 bases. This CDR3 region has 14 residues. The CDR3 loop reads CASSSRYPHQAQYF. The CDR3 nucleotides are TGTGCCAGCAGCTCCCGCTACCCCCATCAGGCGCAGTATTTT.

There are a few counts of this clone. The chain joins TRBV30 to TRBJ2-3; 14 bases match TRBD2. CDR1 and CDR2 from the germline V gene are GTSNPN and SVGIG (reference sequence). The CDR3 is 19 residues long. V gave up 7 bases and J gave up 2 bases; unmatched junction bases: 17. CDR3 coding DNA: TGTGCCTCAAAGTACGTGACTAGCGGGAGGGCCGTTTCCACAGATACGCAGTATTTT. Residues: CASKYVTSGRAVSTDTQYF.

This clone turned up a few times. The chain recombines TRBV5-6 with TRBJ1-2; TRBD1 might be the D (5 bases). V was clipped by 5 bases and J by 2 bases, with 13 bases between them. Germline V gene sequence: CDR1 SGHDT, CDR2 YYEEEE. The CDR3 consists of 14 residues. As DNA, the CDR3 is TGTGCCAGCAGTCGACAGTTGACGAACTATGGCTACACCTTC. This translates into CASSRQLTNYGYTF.

The chain has TRBV4-1 and TRBJ1-3; D not resolved. Trimming removed 1 base from V and 0 bases from J, with 7 bases in between. The CDR3 has 15 residues. Per the germline V gene, CDR1 is MGHRA and CDR2 is YSYEKL. The CDR3 nucleotides read TGCGCCAGCAGCCAAGGCATGAGCTCTGGAAACACCATATATTTT. It encodes CASSQGMSSGNTIYF.

This clone appeared a few times. In DNA, the CDR3 is TGTGCCAGCAGGTCGGATCTAGCGGAGACCCAGTACTTC. Translating it yields CASRSDLAETQYF. The chain links TRBV2 to TRBJ2-5, with TRBD2 as a possible D gene (6 bases). This CDR3 spans 13 amino acids. Per the germline V gene, CDR1 is SNHLY and CDR2 is FYNNEI. Trimming removed 6 bases from V and 5 bases from J, with 13 bases in between.

With regard to this clone: Here the CDR3 omits its conserved ending phenylalanine or tryptophan, so a read error is the likely source. No DNA is shown, since the ends of the CDR3 on it are uncertain; the CDR3 is the one TCRdb lists. The gene calls are TRBV6-1 and TRBJ1-2; the table's D gene call, TRBD1, was not cross checked with the DNA. Germline V lookup: CDR1 MNHNS, CDR2 SASEGT. The CDR3 is 11 residues long, ends included. The CDR3 loop is CASSDGDRFVL.

The gene calls are TRBV29-1 and TRBJ1-1, with 7 bases lining up with TRBD1. The germline gives CDR1 SQVTM, CDR2 ANQGSEA. V was clipped by 6 bases and J by 0 bases; unmatched bases: 4. This CDR3 contains 13 residues. This CDR3 is CSVRQGMNTEAFF. In nucleotides, the CDR3 is TGCAGCGTGAGACAGGGAATGAACACTGAAGCTTTCTTT.

V usage is TRBV7-9 and J usage is TRBJ2-7; TRBD2 matches at 7 bases. After removal of 5 bases from V and 2 bases from J, the junction contained 9 bases not matched to a gene. Germline V CDR1 and CDR2: SEHNR, FQNEAQ (reference sequence). The CDR3 has 15 residues. This CDR3 reads CASSQFPGLTYEQYF. The CDR3 DNA reads as TGTGCCAGCAGCCAATTTCCGGGACTAACCTACGAGCAGTACTTC.

This clone was observed a handful of times. The chain is built from TRBV25-1 and TRBJ2-3; 8 bases are shared with TRBD1. Germline CDR1 is MGHDK and CDR2 is SYGVNS. V shed 2 bases and J 5 bases; nucleotides not matched to a gene: 6. The CDR3 is made up of 15 amino acids. For the CDR3, the DNA is TGTGCCAGCAGTGAAGGGCTACAGGGGGGAGATACGCAGTATTTT. Translated: CASSEGLQGGDTQYF. The full variable domain, rest sourced from reference TRBV25-1 and TRBJ2-3, is EADIYQTPRYLVIGTGKKITLECSQTMGHDKMYWYQQDPGMELHLIHYSYGVNSTEKGDLSSESTVSRIRTEHFPLTLESARPSHTSQYLCASSEGLQGGDTQYFGPGTRLTVL.

The sample holds many counts of this clone. The V call is TRBV7-2, the J call TRBJ2-7; D gene ambiguous. Trimming took 1 base from V and 2 from J, leaving 9 bases between them. The CDR3 covers 14 residues. Germline CDR1 is SGHTA and CDR2 is FQGNSA. CDR3 sequence: CASSLDRYTYEQYF. The CDR3 DNA reads as TGTGCCAGCAGCTTAGACAGATACACCTACGAGCAGTACTTC. Drawing the rest from reference TRBV7-2 and TRBJ2-7, the complete variable domain is GAGVSQSPSNKVTEKGKDVELRCDPISGHTALYWYRQSLGQGLEFLIYFQGNSAPDKSGLPSDRFSAERTGGSVSTLTIQRTQQEDSAVYLCASSLDRYTYEQYFGPGTRLTVT.

This rearrangement joins TRBV6-1 to TRBJ1-2; TRBD1 matches 10 bases. Germline lookup yields CDR1 MNHNS and CDR2 SASEGT. Germline trimming cut 3 bases from V and 4 bases from J; bases unmatched to any gene: 11. This CDR3 has 17 residues. CDR3 residues: CASSETGGETSGYGYTF. CDR3 DNA: TGTGCCAGCAGTGAGACAGGGGGCGAAACTTCGGGCTATGGCTACACCTTC.

This clone was picked up a small number of times. This sequence joins TRBV18 and TRBJ1-3; D is unresolved. The V end lost 5 bases, the J end lost 2 bases, and 10 bases lay between the germline ends. The CDR3 has 14 residues. Looked up from germline, CDR1 is KGHSH and CDR2 is LQKENI. CDR3 sequence: CASSAQTAGNTIYF. The CDR3 coding sequence is TGTGCCAGCTCAGCGCAAACCGCTGGAAACACCATATATTTT.

This clone showed up just a few times. The chain uses TRBV10-1 and TRBJ2-1, with 13 bases identical to TRBD2. This CDR3 region has 18 residues. The V segment lost 5 bases and the J segment 4 bases; nucleotides outside the gene matches: 11. Germline V gene sequence: CDR1 WNHNN, CDR2 SYGVQD (reference sequence). CDR3 nucleotides: TGCGCCAGCAGTTCCGGGACTAGCGGGATAATCCGGTACAATGAGCAGTTCTTC. Amino acid sequence: CASSSGTSGIIRYNEQFF.

The rearrangement links TRBV5-1 to TRBJ2-5; 7 bases agree with TRBD2. The CDR3 extends over 15 amino acids. With V trimmed by 2 bases and J by 4 bases, 8 bases remained unmatched. Germline-derived CDR1 and CDR2 are SGHRS and YFSETQ. CDR3 region: CASSFPGGTAETQYF. The CDR3 DNA sequence: TGCGCCAGCAGCTTCCCCGGGGGGACGGCAGAGACCCAGTACTTC.

The V gene is TRBV5-6, the J gene TRBJ2-7; a weak D match, TRBD1 (6 bases). V was cut by 0 bases and J by 3 bases, with 13 bases left in between. The CDR3 spans 15 residues. Germline V CDR1 and CDR2: SGHDT, YYEEEE. The CDR3 DNA follows: TGTGCCAGCAGCTTGGTCAGGGGCCGAGGCTACGAGCAGTACTTC. Amino acid sequence: CASSLVRGRGYEQYF.

The chain carries TRBV7-2 and TRBJ2-6; D not resolved. The ends were cut back, 1 base at V and 4 bases at J, with 8 bases in the middle. The CDR3 extends over 15 amino acids. Germline assignment: CDR1 SGHTA and CDR2 FQGNSA. CDR3 bases: TGTGCCAGCAGCTTAGTCCTAGGAGGGGCCAACGTCCTGACTTTC. Amino acid sequence: CASSLVLGGANVLTF.

V is TRBV10-2 and J is TRBJ2-3, with 7 nucleotides matching TRBD2. The V segment lost 8 bases and the J segment 1 base; nucleotides outside the gene matches: 6. Germline lookup yields CDR1 WSHSY and CDR2 SAAADI. The CDR3 covers 14 residues. CDR3: CASSWLAGTDTQYF. In DNA form, the CDR3 reads TGCGCCAGCTCCTGGCTAGCGGGCACAGATACGCAGTATTTT.

This clone appeared a few times. The CDR3 here is CAWSRGDQPQHF. CDR3 coding DNA: TGTGCCTGGAGTCGGGGGGATCAGCCCCAGCATTTT. This chain connects TRBV30 to TRBJ1-5; D is perhaps TRBD1 (5 bases). V was cut by 2 bases and J by 5 bases, with 7 bases left in between. The CDR3 loop spans 12 amino acids. Germline CDR1 GTSNPN, CDR2 SVGIG (reference sequence).

This clone has only a few counts. The gene calls are TRBV5-1 and TRBJ1-1; a weak D match, TRBD1 (6 bases). CDR3 length: 16 residues. Germline CDR1 reads SGHRS; CDR2 reads YFSETQ. V shed 0 bases and J shed 3 bases, with 15 bases lying between them. In DNA, the CDR3 is TGCGCCAGCAGCTTGGGGGTGGGGGGGCCGGACACTGAAGCTTTCTTT. Its protein product is CASSLGVGGPDTEAFF. Looking up the rest from reference TRBV5-1 and TRBJ1-1 gives the full variable domain: KAGVTQTPRYLIKTRGQQVTLSCSPISGHRSVSWYQQTPGQGLQFLFEYFSETQRNKGNFPGRFSGRQFSNSRSEMNVSTLELGDSALYLCASSLGVGGPDTEAFFGQGTRLTVV.